This T cell receptor beta chain was sequenced during a study of shared clonotypes between healthy human individuals. The data were produced by immunoSEQ multiplex PCR, yet TCRdb's version contains in-frame clones alone and is incomplete. The sample has roughly 2 million clones, about 95% seen once. The naive CD8 fraction comprised CD45RO-negative cells positively selected for CCR7 and excluded terminally differentiated effector memory CD45RA+ cells. Trimming removed 3 bases at V and 6 bases at J, with 16 bases between. CDR3 size: 14 residues. Germline V gene lookup returns CDR1 SGHDT and CDR2 YYEEEE.

V usage is TRBV5-6 and J usage is TRBJ2-7, with a tentative D call TRBD2 (6 bases). The sample consisted of naive CD8+ T cells sorted from blood. The receptor's source is a man between 18 and 29 years old in good health. The CDR3 is CASSSGAGPLEQYF. The CDR3, as DNA: TGTGCCAGCAGCTCGGGTGCGGGGCCCCTCGAGCAGTACTTC.